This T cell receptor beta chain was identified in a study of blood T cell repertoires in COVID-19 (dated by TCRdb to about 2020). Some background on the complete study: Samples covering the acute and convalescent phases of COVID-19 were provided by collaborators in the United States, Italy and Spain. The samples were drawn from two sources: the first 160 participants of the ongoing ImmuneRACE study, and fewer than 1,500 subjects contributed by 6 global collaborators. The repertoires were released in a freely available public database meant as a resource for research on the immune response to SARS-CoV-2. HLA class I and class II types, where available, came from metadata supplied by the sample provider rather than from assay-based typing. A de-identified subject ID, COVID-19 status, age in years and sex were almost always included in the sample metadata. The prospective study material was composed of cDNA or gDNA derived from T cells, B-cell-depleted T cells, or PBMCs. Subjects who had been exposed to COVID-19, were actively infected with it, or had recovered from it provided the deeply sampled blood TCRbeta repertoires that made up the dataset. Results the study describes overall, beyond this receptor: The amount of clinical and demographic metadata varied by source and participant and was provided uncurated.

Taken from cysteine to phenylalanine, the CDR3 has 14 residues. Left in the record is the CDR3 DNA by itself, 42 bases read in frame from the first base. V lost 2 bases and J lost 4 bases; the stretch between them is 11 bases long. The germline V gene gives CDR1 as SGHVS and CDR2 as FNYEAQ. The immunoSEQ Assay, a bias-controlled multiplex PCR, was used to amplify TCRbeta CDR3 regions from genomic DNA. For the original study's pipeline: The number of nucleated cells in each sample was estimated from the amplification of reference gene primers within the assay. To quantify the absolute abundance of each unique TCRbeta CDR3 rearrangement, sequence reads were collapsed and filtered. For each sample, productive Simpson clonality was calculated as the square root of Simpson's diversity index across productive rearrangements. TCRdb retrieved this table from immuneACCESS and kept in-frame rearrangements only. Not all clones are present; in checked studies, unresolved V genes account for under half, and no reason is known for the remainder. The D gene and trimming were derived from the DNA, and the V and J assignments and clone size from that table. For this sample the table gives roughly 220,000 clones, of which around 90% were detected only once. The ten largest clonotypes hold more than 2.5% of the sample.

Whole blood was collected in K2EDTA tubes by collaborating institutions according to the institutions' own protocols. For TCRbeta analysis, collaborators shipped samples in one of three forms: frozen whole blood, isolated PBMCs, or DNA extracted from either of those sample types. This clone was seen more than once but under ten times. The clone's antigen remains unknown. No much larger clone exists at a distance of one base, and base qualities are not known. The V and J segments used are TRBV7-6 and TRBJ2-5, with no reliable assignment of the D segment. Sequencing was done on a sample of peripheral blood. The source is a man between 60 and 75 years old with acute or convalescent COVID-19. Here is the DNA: TGTGCCAGCAGCTTATACGAACTCGGAGAGACCCAGTACTTC. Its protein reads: CASSLYELGETQYF.